The next 7 T cell receptor beta chains were all read from a single sample in a study of post-analysis software for immune sequencing data. Study-wide findings and caveats: The five TRBV segments detected at higher frequency in patients than in controls included TRBV5-6, TRBV5-1 and TRBV20-1.

No antigens are known for them. Presence of unique molecular identifiers characterized the TCR beta cDNA libraries. Using its own MiXCR run on the PCR reads, TCRdb lists one record per CDR3 protein. The table includes 400,000 to 500,000 distinct CDR3 sequences, 30% to 40% detected once. Sequenced input: blood. These receptor sequences come from a girl between 2 and 10 years old with multiple sclerosis.

This clonotype was counted only a few times. V and J are TRBV20-1 and TRBJ2-5; no definite D call. V was pared by 7 bases and J by 5 bases, with 14 bases between. The CDR3 sequence is 12 residues long. Germline CDR1 and CDR2: DFQATT and SNEGSKA (reference sequence). CDR3 in DNA: TGCAGTGTAATGGCTACCCACGAGACCCAGTACTTC. Protein: CSVMATHETQYF.

The chain couples TRBV20-1 to TRBJ1-2; D possibly corresponds to TRBD1 (5 bases). V was shortened by 7 bases and J by 4 bases, with 10 bases between the two germline ends. CDR1 and CDR2 (germline): DFQATT, SNEGSKA (reference sequence). This CDR3 region has 11 residues. CDR3 residues: CSGGAGYGYTF. The CDR3 region has the DNA TGCAGTGGTGGGGCCGGCTATGGCTACACCTTC.

The rearrangement uses TRBV7-8 and TRBJ1-1; D is uncertain. Germline lookup yields CDR1 SGHVS and CDR2 FQNEAQ. Trimming cost V 6 bases and J 1 base, with 18 bases left between them. The CDR3 has 16 amino acids. The chain's CDR3 is CASSRERIPWNTEAFF. The CDR3 DNA is TGTGCCAGCAGTCGGGAGCGGATCCCATGGAACACTGAAGCTTTCTTT.

This clonotype has a handful of counts. The rearrangement uses TRBV5-1 and TRBJ2-7; 10 nucleotides agree with TRBD2. The V gene's germline CDR1 is SGHRS and CDR2 YFSETQ. Trimming cost V 4 bases and J 0 bases; bases outside gene matches: 7. The CDR3 has 16 amino acids. CDR3 in DNA: TGCGCCAGCAGCGGGAGGACTAGCGGCTACTCCTACGAGCAGTACTTC. It specifies CASSGRTSGYSYEQYF. Full variable domain (outside the CDR3, taken from reference TRBV5-1 and TRBJ2-7): KAGVTQTPRYLIKTRGQQVTLSCSPISGHRSVSWYQQTPGQGLQFLFEYFSETQRNKGNFPGRFSGRQFSNSRSEMNVSTLELGDSALYLCASSGRTSGYSYEQYFGPGTRLTVT.

V and J are TRBV5-6 and TRBJ1-2, with 7 bases that match TRBD1. Trimming cost V 2 bases and J 4 bases; bases outside gene matches: 20. Looked up from germline, CDR1 is SGHDT and CDR2 is YYEEEE. This CDR3 has 19 residues. CDR3 nucleotide sequence: TGTGCCAGCAGCTTATTCCGACAGGGCAGATCGCTGGGGACCTATGGCTACACCTTC. It codes for CASSLFRQGRSLGTYGYTF.

V and J are TRBV5-6 and TRBJ1-2; unclear D gene. The CDR3 has 13 residues. Germline V CDR1 and CDR2: SGHDT, YYEEEE. V gave up 4 bases and J gave up 5 bases, with 12 bases separating them. The CDR3 loop reads CASSPDRQYGYTF. In DNA form, the CDR3 reads TGTGCCAGCAGCCCGGACCGGCAGTATGGCTACACCTTC.

The sample holds one count of this clonotype. This chain links TRBV2 with TRBJ2-3; 11 nucleotides match TRBD2. Losses at the gene ends were 5 bases for V and 2 bases for J; bases not matched to a gene: 6. Germline CDR1 is SNHLY and CDR2 is FYNNEI. The CDR3 contains 16 residues. CDR3 residues: CASSIAGGPNTDTQYF. CDR3 sequence (DNA): TGTGCCAGCAGTATAGCGGGGGGGCCCAACACAGATACGCAGTATTTT.